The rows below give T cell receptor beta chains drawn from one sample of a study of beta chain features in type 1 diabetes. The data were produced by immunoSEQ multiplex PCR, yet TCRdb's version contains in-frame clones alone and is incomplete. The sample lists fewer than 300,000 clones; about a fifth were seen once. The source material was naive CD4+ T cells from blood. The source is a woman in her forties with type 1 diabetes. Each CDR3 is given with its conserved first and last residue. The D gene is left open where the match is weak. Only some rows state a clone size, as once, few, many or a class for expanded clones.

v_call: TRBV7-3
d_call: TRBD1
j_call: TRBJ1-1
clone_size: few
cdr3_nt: TGTGCCAGCAGCCCAGACAGGGGGAACACTGAAGCTTTCTTT
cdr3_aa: CASSPDRGNTEAFF

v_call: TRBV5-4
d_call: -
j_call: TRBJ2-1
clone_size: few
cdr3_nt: TGTGCCAGCAGCGCGCTACAGTTCAATGAGCAGTTCTTC
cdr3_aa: CASSALQFNEQFF

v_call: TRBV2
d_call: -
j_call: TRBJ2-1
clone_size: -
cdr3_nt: TGTGCCAGCAGCGCGTGGGACATTATGTCCTACAATGAGCAGTTCTTC
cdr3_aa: CASSAWDIMSYNEQFF

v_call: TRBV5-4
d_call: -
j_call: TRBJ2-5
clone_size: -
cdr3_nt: TGTGCCAGCAGCTTGCAACAGGGTTCGTGGGAGACCCAGTACTTC
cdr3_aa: CASSLQQGSWETQYF

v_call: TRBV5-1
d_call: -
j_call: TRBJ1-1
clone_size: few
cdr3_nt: TGCGCCAGCAGCTTGGGGGGCAGTAACACTGAAGCTTTCTTT
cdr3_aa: CASSLGGSNTEAFF

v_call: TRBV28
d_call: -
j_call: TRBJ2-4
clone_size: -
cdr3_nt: TGTGCCAGTAGAACCCTAGCGTGGGGAGGAGACATTCAGTACTTC
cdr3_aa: CASRTLAWGGDIQYF

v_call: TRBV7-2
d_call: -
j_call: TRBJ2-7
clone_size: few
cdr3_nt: TGTGCCAGCGGCCTGGGTGGGAGCGGGCGTCTCGGTGAGCAGTACTTC
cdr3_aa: CASGLGGSGRLGEQYF

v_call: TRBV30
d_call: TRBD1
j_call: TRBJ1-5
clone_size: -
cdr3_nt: TGTGCCTGGAGTGTACTGGGACAGGGGAATCAGCCCCAGCATTTT
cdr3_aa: CAWSVLGQGNQPQHF

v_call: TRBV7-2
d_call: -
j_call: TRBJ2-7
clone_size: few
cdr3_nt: TGTGCCAGCAGTCTGGGGAAGGGGGCCTACGAGCAGTACTTC
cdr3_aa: CASSLGKGAYEQYF

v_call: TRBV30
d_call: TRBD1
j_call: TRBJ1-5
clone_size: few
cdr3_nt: TGTGCCTGGAGTGGGACAGGACCAAATCAGCCCCAGCATTTT
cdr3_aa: CAWSGTGPNQPQHF

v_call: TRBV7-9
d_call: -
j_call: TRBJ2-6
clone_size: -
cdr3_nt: TGTGCCAGCAGCCTGCAGTCTCCTGGGGCCAACGTCCTGACTTTC
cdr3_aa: CASSLQSPGANVLTF

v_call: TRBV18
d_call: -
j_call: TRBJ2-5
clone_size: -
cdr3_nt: TGTGCCAGCTCACCACCGGGCCAGGGAGGAGAGACCCAGTACTTC
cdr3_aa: CASSPPGQGGETQYF

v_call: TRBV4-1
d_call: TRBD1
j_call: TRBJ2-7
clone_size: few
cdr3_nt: TGCGCCAGCAGCCAAGCGGGCGGACAGGTCTCCTACGAGCAGTACTTC
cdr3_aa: CASSQAGGQVSYEQYF

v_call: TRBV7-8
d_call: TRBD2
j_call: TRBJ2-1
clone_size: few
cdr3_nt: TGTGCCAGCGGTAGCGGGACTTACCACAATGAGCAGTTCTTC
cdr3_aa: CASGSGTYHNEQFF

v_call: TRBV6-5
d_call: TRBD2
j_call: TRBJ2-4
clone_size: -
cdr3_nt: TGTGCCAGCAGTCCCCCCGGGGGGTCCAAAAACATTCAGTACTTC
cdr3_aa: CASSPPGGSKNIQYF

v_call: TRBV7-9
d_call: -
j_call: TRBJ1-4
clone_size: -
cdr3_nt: TGTGCCAGCAGCGAAGGGAAGGGGACAACTAATGAAAAACTGTTTTTT
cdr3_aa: CASSEGKGTTNEKLFF

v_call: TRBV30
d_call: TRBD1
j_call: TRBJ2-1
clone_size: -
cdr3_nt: TGTGCCTGGTTAAGGTTGTCTGGGACAGGGGTCGGGGATGAGCAGTTCTTC
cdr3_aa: CAWLRLSGTGVGDEQFF

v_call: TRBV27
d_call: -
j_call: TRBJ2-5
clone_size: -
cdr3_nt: TGTGCCAGCAGTCCGCGAATACAAGAGACCCAGTACTTC
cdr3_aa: CASSPRIQETQYF

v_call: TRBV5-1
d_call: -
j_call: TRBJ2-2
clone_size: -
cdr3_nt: TGCGCCAGCAGCTTCGGAGACACCGGGGAGCTGTTTTTT
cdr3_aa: CASSFGDTGELFF

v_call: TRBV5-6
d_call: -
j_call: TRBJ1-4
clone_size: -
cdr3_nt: TGTGCCAGCAGCTTGATGGACAGAAGAGTTGAAAAACTGTTTTTT
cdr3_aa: CASSLMDRRVEKLFF

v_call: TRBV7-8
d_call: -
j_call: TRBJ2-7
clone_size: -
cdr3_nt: TGTGCCAGCAGCCAACAGGCGCAGGGGCCGTACGAGCAGTACTTC
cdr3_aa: CASSQQAQGPYEQYF

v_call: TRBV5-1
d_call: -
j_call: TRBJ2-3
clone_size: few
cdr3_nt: TGCGCCAGCAGCCATGTCAGGGTGACCGATACGCAGTATTTT
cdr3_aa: CASSHVRVTDTQYF

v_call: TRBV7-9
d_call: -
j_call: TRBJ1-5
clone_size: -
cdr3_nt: TGTGCCAGCAGCTTCTGGGGAGCTGGAGGCAATCAGCCCCAGCATTTT
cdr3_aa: CASSFWGAGGNQPQHF

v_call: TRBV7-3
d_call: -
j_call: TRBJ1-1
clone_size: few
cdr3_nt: TGTGCCAGCAGCTTAAGGCAGAACACTGAAGCTTTCTTT
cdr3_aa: CASSLRQNTEAFF

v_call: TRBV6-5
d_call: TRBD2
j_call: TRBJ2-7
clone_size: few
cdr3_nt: TGTGCCAGCAGTTACGGGGGGGATAGCTCCTACGAGCAGTACTTC
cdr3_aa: CASSYGGDSSYEQYF

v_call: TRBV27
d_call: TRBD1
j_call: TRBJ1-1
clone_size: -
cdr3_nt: TGTGCCAGCAGTGAAAGGGGGCCTGCTTTCTTT
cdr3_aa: CASSERGPAFF